This is a list of T cell receptor beta chains from one sample in a study of blood T cell repertoires in COVID-19. Generated by immunoSEQ multiplex PCR, the TCRdb table keeps only in-frame clones and is missing some. The sample includes roughly 100,000 clones, roughly nine tenths seen only once; the top ten take more than 3%. Sequenced material: peripheral blood. The receptor source for this set is a woman aged 70-85 years with acute or convalescent COVID-19. CDR3s include the opening cysteine and the closing phenylalanine or tryptophan. A D gene is named only where the DNA matches it firmly.

D gene: NA
J gene: TRBJ2-1
V gene: TRBV3-1/TRBV3-2
CDR3 length: 16
CDR3 protein: CASSQGRGRSPMEQFF

D gene: NA
J gene: TRBJ2-3
V gene: TRBV2
CDR3 length: 14
CDR3 protein: CASSAALRPDTQYF

D gene: NA
J gene: TRBJ1-1
V gene: TRBV3-1/TRBV3-2
CDR3 length: 14
CDR3 protein: CASSQENRNTEAFF

D gene: NA
J gene: TRBJ1-5
V gene: TRBV21-1
CDR3 length: 12
CDR3 protein: CAIQQTNQPQHF

D gene: TRBD1
J gene: TRBJ1-1
V gene: TRBV5-1
CDR3 length: 15
CDR3 protein: CASSLPGQGGTEAFF

D gene: NA
J gene: TRBJ1-3
V gene: TRBV7-2
CDR3 length: 17
CDR3 protein: CASSLFPQGRAENTIYF

D gene: NA
J gene: TRBJ1-1
V gene: TRBV4-1
CDR3 length: 15
CDR3 protein: CASSQEGATNTEAFF

D gene: NA
J gene: TRBJ1-6
V gene: TRBV6-5
CDR3 length: 15
CDR3 protein: CASSGTALYNSPLHF

D gene: NA
J gene: TRBJ1-6
V gene: TRBV19
CDR3 length: 12
CDR3 protein: CASGGANSPLHF

D gene: TRBD1
J gene: TRBJ1-1
V gene: TRBV9
CDR3 length: 17
CDR3 protein: CASSGQWDRPLNTEAFF

D gene: NA
J gene: TRBJ1-1
V gene: TRBV3-1/TRBV3-2
CDR3 length: 15
CDR3 protein: CASSQGPGSNTEAFF

D gene: TRBD2
J gene: TRBJ2-7
V gene: TRBV3-1/TRBV3-2
CDR3 length: 15
CDR3 protein: CASSQQRLAGYEQYF

D gene: NA
J gene: TRBJ1-2
V gene: TRBV3-1/TRBV3-2
CDR3 length: 13
CDR3 protein: CASSQGANYGYTF

D gene: NA
J gene: TRBJ2-6
V gene: TRBV19
CDR3 length: 19
CDR3 protein: CASSIGTRSSFSGANVLTF

D gene: NA
J gene: TRBJ1-5
V gene: TRBV18
CDR3 length: 13
CDR3 protein: CASSRDQGQPQHF

D gene: NA
J gene: TRBJ2-2
V gene: TRBV5-6
CDR3 length: 16
CDR3 protein: CASSLRHTGNTGELFF

D gene: NA
J gene: TRBJ1-1
V gene: TRBV7-8
CDR3 length: 15
CDR3 protein: CASSLVRSLNTEAFF

D gene: TRBD1
J gene: TRBJ1-5
V gene: TRBV7-8
CDR3 length: 17
CDR3 protein: CASRPGTGVFGNQPQHF

D gene: NA
J gene: TRBJ1-5
V gene: TRBV6-5
CDR3 length: 14
CDR3 protein: CASSRIQGNQPQHF

D gene: NA
J gene: TRBJ2-1
V gene: TRBV9
CDR3 length: 15
CDR3 protein: CASSVGVGGNNEQFF

D gene: NA
J gene: TRBJ2-7
V gene: TRBV25-1
CDR3 length: 15
CDR3 protein: CASSPATTTSYEQYF

D gene: TRBD1
J gene: TRBJ1-1
V gene: TRBV4-1
CDR3 length: 16
CDR3 protein: CASSQETQGAMSEAFF

D gene: TRBD2
J gene: TRBJ2-1
V gene: TRBV11-2
CDR3 length: 14
CDR3 protein: CASSLSTSGSMEFF

D gene: TRBD1
J gene: TRBJ1-5
V gene: TRBV3-1/TRBV3-2
CDR3 length: 17
CDR3 protein: CASSQGTGGLNNQPQHF

D gene: NA
J gene: TRBJ2-3
V gene: TRBV6-5
CDR3 length: 13
CDR3 protein: CASSSSNLDTQYF

D gene: NA
J gene: TRBJ1-5
V gene: TRBV3-1/TRBV3-2
CDR3 length: 14
CDR3 protein: CASSRREYNQPQHF

D gene: NA
J gene: TRBJ2-5
V gene: TRBV7-9
CDR3 length: 13
CDR3 protein: CASLWLAKETQYF

D gene: TRBD1
J gene: TRBJ1-1
V gene: TRBV6-5
CDR3 length: 14
CDR3 protein: CASSLGQAPTEAFF

D gene: TRBD1
J gene: TRBJ2-2
V gene: TRBV11-2
CDR3 length: 17
CDR3 protein: CASSLVGTGGSTGELFF

D gene: TRBD1
J gene: TRBJ1-5
V gene: TRBV24-1
CDR3 length: 15
CDR3 protein: CATSDSGTGNQPQHF

D gene: TRBD2
J gene: TRBJ2-5
V gene: TRBV27
CDR3 length: 16
CDR3 protein: CASSLIASGGGETQYF

D gene: NA
J gene: TRBJ1-5
V gene: TRBV5-6
CDR3 length: 15
CDR3 protein: CASSFRQNSNQPQHF

D gene: NA
J gene: TRBJ1-6
V gene: TRBV21-1
CDR3 length: 18
CDR3 protein: CASSKGAGGLSYNSPLHF

D gene: TRBD1
J gene: TRBJ1-2
V gene: TRBV28
CDR3 length: 18
CDR3 protein: CASSQLGTAPRGNYGYTF

D gene: TRBD2
J gene: TRBJ2-1
V gene: TRBV6-1
CDR3 length: 19
CDR3 protein: CASSGLGLAGAASYNEQFF

D gene: NA
J gene: TRBJ2-1
V gene: TRBV12-5
CDR3 length: 13
CDR3 protein: CASGLPPRYEQFF

D gene: TRBD1
J gene: TRBJ1-5
V gene: TRBV6-2/TRBV6-3
CDR3 length: 14
CDR3 protein: CASSGTGGNQPQHF

D gene: NA
J gene: TRBJ1-4
V gene: TRBV27
CDR3 length: 15
CDR3 protein: CASSSSGLPNEKLFF

D gene: NA
J gene: TRBJ1-6
V gene: TRBV7-6
CDR3 length: 18
CDR3 protein: CASSAGQIRAHTYPPLHF

D gene: TRBD2
J gene: TRBJ2-1
V gene: TRBV28
CDR3 length: 20
CDR3 protein: CASTTWWARENDHSYNEQFF

D gene: NA
J gene: TRBJ1-2
V gene: TRBV7-2
CDR3 length: 14
CDR3 protein: CASSLEGQNYGYTF

D gene: TRBD2
J gene: TRBJ2-2
V gene: TRBV19
CDR3 length: 17
CDR3 protein: CASTSSRTRANTGELFF

D gene: TRBD1
J gene: TRBJ2-2
V gene: TRBV19
CDR3 length: 15
CDR3 protein: CASSTQGARSGELFF

D gene: NA
J gene: TRBJ1-2
V gene: TRBV6-5
CDR3 length: 14
CDR3 protein: CASSLGLGSYGYTF

D gene: NA
J gene: TRBJ1-2
V gene: TRBV5-6
CDR3 length: 14
CDR3 protein: CASSNARGSYGYTF

D gene: NA
J gene: TRBJ1-6
V gene: TRBV28
CDR3 length: 17
CDR3 protein: CASNKLRVPIYNSPLHF

D gene: NA
J gene: TRBJ2-5
V gene: TRBV27
CDR3 length: 16
CDR3 protein: CASSKGAGPSRETQYF

D gene: NA
J gene: TRBJ1-2
V gene: TRBV7-9
CDR3 length: 13
CDR3 protein: CASTAALPNGYTF

D gene: NA
J gene: TRBJ1-4
V gene: TRBV5-1
CDR3 length: 14
CDR3 protein: CASRRGGVGEKLFF

D gene: NA
J gene: TRBJ1-1
V gene: TRBV6-5
CDR3 length: 13
CDR3 protein: CASSYDRNTEAFF

D gene: NA
J gene: TRBJ2-5
V gene: TRBV11-3
CDR3 length: 13
CDR3 protein: CASSLDSVGTQYF

D gene: TRBD1
J gene: TRBJ1-3
V gene: TRBV30
CDR3 length: 14
CDR3 protein: CAWGRRTGRDTIYF

D gene: TRBD1
J gene: TRBJ2-2
V gene: TRBV5-6
CDR3 length: 16
CDR3 protein: CASSADRFWNTGELFF

D gene: TRBD1
J gene: TRBJ1-4
V gene: TRBV5-1
CDR3 length: 15
CDR3 protein: CASSFQGQGSEKLFF

D gene: TRBD1
J gene: TRBJ2-7
V gene: TRBV3-1/TRBV3-2
CDR3 length: 14
CDR3 protein: CASTGGQGTYEQYF

D gene: TRBD1
J gene: TRBJ1-3
V gene: TRBV10-3
CDR3 length: 14
CDR3 protein: CAISGQGGGNTIYF

D gene: TRBD1
J gene: TRBJ1-3
V gene: TRBV6-6
CDR3 length: 17
CDR3 protein: CASSHGTGQSTGNTIYF

D gene: NA
J gene: TRBJ2-7
V gene: TRBV27
CDR3 length: 14
CDR3 protein: CASSRTVTAYEQYF

D gene: TRBD2
J gene: TRBJ2-5
V gene: TRBV6-5
CDR3 length: 15
CDR3 protein: CASTVAGGGGETQYF

D gene: NA
J gene: TRBJ1-1
V gene: TRBV6-5
CDR3 length: 13
CDR3 protein: CASRLQGNTEAFF